The TCR beta chain under discussion was sequenced for a study of beta chain features in type 1 diabetes (dated by TCRdb to about 2018). Background for the entire study: Mean age, gender distribution, total cell number and subset yield were not different between patients and healthy donors. In the study, TCRB repertoires of sorted circulating CD4+ T cell subsets from recently diagnosed type 1 diabetes patients were compared with those of matched healthy donors. Regulatory and stem cell-like memory subsets were obtained from only 8 patients and roughly 8 healthy donors, while naive and central memory subsets were obtained from all 28 donors. A total of roughly 100 million sorted cells were examined across all samples, and the number of cells per subset was strongly correlated with RNA yield.

As for this clone: Its cognate antigen has yet to be identified. No much larger clone is present one base from it, and per-base qualities are unavailable.

The entire isolated RNA was reverse transcribed using the High Capacity cDNA Reverse Transcription Kit, and thus expressed TCRB transcripts were sequenced. Deep immunoSEQ sequencing was applied to naive, central memory and regulatory T cell samples, giving an average of around 3.8 million total reads per sample. After sorted cells were lysed in RLT buffer, RNA was extracted with DNase-treated RNeasy Micro or Mini kits, with the choice depending on cell number. Each cell subset was processed on its own to prevent cross-contamination, while patient and healthy donor samples were processed together. The immunoSEQ multiplex PCR was used to amplify TCRB sequences from cDNA, yielding 87-bp fragments that span the CDR3 region. Sequencing of the amplicons was performed on the Illumina HiSeq platform. The original methods were these. Synthetic template baselines were used to correct PCR bias computationally, reads within Hamming distance 2 were collapsed together, and singletons that could not be merged were discarded. Reads were aligned against IMGT so that V, D and J genes, CDR3 length and insertions or deletions at six rearrangement sites could be assigned. Within each subset, clonotype counts were normalized to sorted cell number, and only after that were true diversity and Gini coefficients computed with the tcR R package. The overlap coefficient, calculated on TCRB nucleotide sequences, was used to quantify repertoire sharing. Out-of-frame TCRB sequences from naive cells were analyzed as a proxy for the pre-selection repertoire. This immuneACCESS table, as held by TCRdb, lists in-frame sequences with V and J called but not all clones. Of the missing ones, under half trace to an unresolved V gene in checked studies; the others have no known cause. V, J and clone size are taken as reported in that table, and D and trimming were inferred from the DNA itself. The sample data list roughly 730,000 clones, and roughly 13% of these were observed just once. About 0.02% of the sample is held by the ten biggest clonotypes.

Summary of the overall study and its limitations: Type 1 diabetes patients showed a moderate but significant shortening of TCRB CDR3 length in all four CD4+ subsets. Because cDNA was sequenced instead of genomic DNA, activated cells with high expression could be over-represented, although the groups did not differ in activation or CD3 levels. HLA sub-analyses involved small numbers of individuals, so any influence of HLA type on TCRB rearrangement remained unresolved. Shorter templates might have been favored by PCR, but patient and control samples were amplified and corrected together, so both groups would have been affected equally by any skew. At VDJ recombination sites, type 1 diabetes patients had fewer insertions and more deleted nucleotides, which implies abnormalities in thymic rearrangement. Naive, central memory and regulatory TCRB repertoires appeared to be more alike among patients than among healthy donors.

Each donor gave one peripheral blood draw, about 100 mL on average, collected into heparinised tubes. Naive, central memory, regulatory and stem cell-like memory CD4+ T cells were sorted on a BD FACSAria II using a panel including CD45RO, CCR7, CD25, CD127, CD95 and CD27. Every sorted population had a purity above 95%. PBMCs were isolated immediately by Lymphoprep density gradient centrifugation and stained directly without culture. So that batch effects would be minimized, each experiment stained and sorted samples in pairs, pairing one healthy donor with one patient. The CDR3 covers 16 residues, taking in both the cysteine and the phenylalanine. Only the CDR3 region is kept as DNA, spanning 48 bases read in frame from base 1. At the junction V is shortened by 4 bases and J by 7 bases, with 17 bases in between. The germline V gene gives CDR1 as SGHVS and CDR2 as FNYEAQ.

This clonotype originated in a man younger than 35 with type 1 diabetes. The sample taken for sequencing was naive CD4+ T cells from blood. The intended sense of this specimen's cell subset or site label: true naive CD4+ T cells. The chain links TRBV7-6 with TRBJ1-6; the D region possibly corresponds to TRBD1 (6 bases align). The CDR3 here reads CASSYSPGGGNSPLHF. Read as DNA, the sequence is TGTGCCAGCAGCTACTCGCCGGGGGGCGGGAATTCACCCCTCCACTTT.